What follows are 4 T cell receptor beta chains derived from one specimen sequenced in a study of CD8+ T cells in alopecia areata. After isolation, RNA underwent reverse transcription to generate cDNA as the sequencing template. Some clones are missing from TCRdb's copy, which holds only in-frame ones; the method was immunoSEQ multiplex PCR. The data contain about 190,000 clones, 59% of them singletons. Sequenced here: CD4+ T cells sorted from blood, sampled at week 0. Receptors were obtained from a human donor with alopecia areata.

The gene calls are TRBV2 and TRBJ1-6, with 8 nucleotides matching TRBD1. Germline values: CDR1 SNHLY, CDR2 FYNNEI. The CDR3 is 15 residues long. With 1 base clipped from V and 10 bases from J, the junction kept 6 bases outside the gene matches. The CDR3 region is CASSEGGRGHSPLHF. The CDR3 DNA is TGTGCCAGCAGTGAAGGGGGCAGGGGGCACTCACCCCTCCACTTT.

This rearrangement joins TRBV5-1 to TRBJ2-1; possible D gene TRBD1, 6 bases. The CDR3 totals 16 residues. Germline CDR1 and CDR2: SGHRS and YFSETQ. V dropped 4 bases and J dropped 2 bases, with 16 bases sitting between them. CDR3 bases: TGCGCCAGCAGCAGGATGGGGGCACCAACCTACAATGAGCAGTTCTTC. Its translation is CASSRMGAPTYNEQFF.

The V and J genes are TRBV2 and TRBJ2-7, with TRBD2 matching 7 bases. With 9 bases clipped from V and 4 bases from J, the junction kept 12 bases outside the gene matches. The CDR3 length is 14 residues. Germline V lookup: CDR1 SNHLY, CDR2 FYNNEI. The CDR3 protein is CASRLGAGLYEQYF. The CDR3 DNA reads as TGTGCCAGTCGATTGGGAGCGGGGTTATACGAGCAGTACTTC.

This clone was counted between two and nine times. J is TRBJ1-5 and V is TRBV15; 7 bases align to TRBD1. Germline trimming cut 5 bases from V and 5 bases from J; bases unmatched to any gene: 9. Germline V gives CDR1 LNHNV, CDR2 YYDKDF (reference sequence). This CDR3 region has 15 residues. As DNA, the CDR3 is TGTGCCACCAGCTCCCGGGACAGAACCGATCAGCCCCAGCATTTT. It codes for CATSSRDRTDQPQHF.